This T cell receptor (beta chain) was sequenced in a study of blood T cells in healthy people across ages. Germline CDR1 is MDHEN and CDR2 is SYDVKM. This CDR3 contains 14 residues. V lost 4 bases to trimming and J lost 3 bases; unmatched junction nucleotides: 3. Total RNA was extracted at no less than 6 micrograms per sample. The second PCR ran roughly 6 to 11 cycles with a sample-barcoded 5' primer and J-beta primers. TCRdb recomputed calls from the 5' RACE reads with MiXCR, one row per CDR3 protein. The table shows about 800,000 distinct CDR3 sequences, with about 25% occurring only once. This sample was also put to use in a study of T cells of mothers and their children. That source reports: A few mothers and their six children, all healthy Caucasians, donated.

The genes are TRBV28 and TRBJ1-1; 9 bases map to TRBD1. The origin of this receptor is a boy between 10 and 17 years old in good health. Sample: blood. The CDR3 DNA is TGTGCCAGCAGTTGGACAGGGGAGGACACTGAAGCTTTCTTT. The encoded protein is CASSWTGEDTEAFF. The whole variable domain, filled in from reference TRBV28 and TRBJ1-1, reads DVKVTQSSRYLVKRTGEKVFLECVQDMDHENMFWYRQDPGLGLRLIYFSYDVKMKEKGDIPEGYSVSREKKERFSLILESASTNQTSMYLCASSWTGEDTEAFFGQGTRLTVV.